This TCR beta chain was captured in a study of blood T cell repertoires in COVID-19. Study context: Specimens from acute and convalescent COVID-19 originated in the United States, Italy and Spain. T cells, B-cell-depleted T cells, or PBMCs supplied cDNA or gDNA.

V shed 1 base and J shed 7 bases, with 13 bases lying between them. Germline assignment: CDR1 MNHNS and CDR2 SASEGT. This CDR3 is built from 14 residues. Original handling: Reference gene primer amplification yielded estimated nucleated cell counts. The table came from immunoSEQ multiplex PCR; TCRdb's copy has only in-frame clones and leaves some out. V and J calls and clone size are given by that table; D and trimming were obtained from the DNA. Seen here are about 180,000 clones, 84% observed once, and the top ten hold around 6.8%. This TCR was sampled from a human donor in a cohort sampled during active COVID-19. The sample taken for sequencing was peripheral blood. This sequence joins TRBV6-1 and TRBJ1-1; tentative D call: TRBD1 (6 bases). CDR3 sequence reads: CASSEDGGLDEAFF. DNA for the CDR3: TGTGCCAGCAGTGAAGACGGGGGGCTAGATGAAGCTTTCTTT.